The clone carrying this T cell receptor (beta chain) was detected many times. CDR3 length: 17 residues. Germline trimming cut 0 bases from V and 3 bases from J; bases unmatched to any gene: 10. Germline assignment: CDR1 ENHRY and CDR2 SYGVKD. This record comes from a study of T-cell reconstitution after alpha-beta-depleted transplantation in children. TCRbeta library preparation incorporated unique molecular identifiers. TCRdb independently ran MiXCR on the PCR reads; one entry per CDR3 protein. The repertoire holds about 640,000 distinct CDR3 sequences, with roughly 15% as singletons. The chain combines TRBV10-3 with TRBJ2-7; 8 positions match TRBD1. The sample was PBMCs from the stem cell graft donor, taken from the stem cell graft. The sequence was collected from a human donor who donated a stem cell graft to a child with acute myeloid leukemia. CDR3 amino acids: CAISESYSTGANYEQYF. The CDR3 nucleotides read TGTGCCATCAGTGAGTCCTATTCGACAGGGGCAAACTACGAGCAGTACTTC.